This T cell receptor (beta chain) was identified in a study of cytomegalovirus exposure and HLA in healthy donors. The germline gives CDR1 MNHNS, CDR2 SASEGT. V lost 2 bases, J lost 6 bases, and 7 bases stayed unmatched. CDR3 length: 16 amino acids. The PCR was carried out with 60 Vbeta primers and 13 Jbeta primers. Sequenced by immunoSEQ multiplex PCR; TCRdb stores in-frame clones only, minus some. Its clone listing holds about 72,000 clones. V usage is TRBV6-1 and J usage is TRBJ2-2; 9 positions match TRBD2. The sample taken for sequencing was PBMCs. This TCR derives from a woman between 35 and 50 years old in good health and CMV-seropositive. CDR3 sequence (DNA): TGTGCCAGCAGTGAATTTCCTAGCGGGAAGTCCGGGGAGCTGTTTTTT. It encodes CASSEFPSGKSGELFF.